This T cell receptor (beta chain) was sequenced in a study of blood T cells in healthy people across ages. Primed by a sample-barcoded 5' primer and a J-beta primer mix, a second PCR proceeded for about 6 to 12 cycles. TCRdb reanalysed the 5' RACE reads using MiXCR and keeps one entry per CDR3 protein. Here the sample spans 1,100,000 or so distinct CDR3 sequences, 35% to 50% being singletons. V lost 0 bases, J lost 4 bases, and 10 bases lay in between. Germline V gene sequence: CDR1 DFQATT, CDR2 SNEGSKA (reference sequence). The CDR3 contains 14 residues. Samples had at least 6.5 million PBMCs isolated from them.

The rearrangement links TRBV20-1 to TRBJ1-5; D remains unclear. The sequenced sample was blood. The receptor's source is a woman aged 55-69 years in good health. CDR3 sequence (DNA): TGCAGTGCTAGAGATGGGTATGGGAATCAGCCCCAGCATTTT. This codes for CSARDGYGNQPQHF.